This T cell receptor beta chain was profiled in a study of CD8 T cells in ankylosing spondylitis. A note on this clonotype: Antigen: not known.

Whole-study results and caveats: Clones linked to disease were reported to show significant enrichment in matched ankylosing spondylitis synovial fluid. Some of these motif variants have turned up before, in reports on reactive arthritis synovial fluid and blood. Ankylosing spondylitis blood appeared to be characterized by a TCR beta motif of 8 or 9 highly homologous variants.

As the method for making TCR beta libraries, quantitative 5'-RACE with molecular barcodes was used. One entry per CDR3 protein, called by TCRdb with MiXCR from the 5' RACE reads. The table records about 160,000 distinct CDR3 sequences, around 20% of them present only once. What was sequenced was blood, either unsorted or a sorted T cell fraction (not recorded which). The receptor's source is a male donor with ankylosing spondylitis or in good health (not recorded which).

The chain's CDR3 is CASSQNTRGPGTDTQYF. The CDR3 DNA reads TGCGCCAGCAGCCAAAATACTCGGGGGCCGGGCACAGATACGCAGTATTTT. This rearrangement joins TRBV4-1 to TRBJ2-3; D possibly uses TRBD1 or TRBD2 (6 bases each). Deletions cut 2 bases from V and 1 base from J, with 16 bases between. CDR3 size: 17 residues. Germline V CDR1 and CDR2: MGHRA, YSYEKL.